This TCR beta chain comes out of a study of OX40 agonist ivuxolimab in advanced cancers. CDR3 length equals 14 residues. Germline V gene lookup returns CDR1 SGHRS and CDR2 YFSETQ. The junction had 3 bases not matched to a gene; V was cut back by 0 bases and J by 12 bases. TCRdb's copy holds only in-frame clones and misses some; the assay was immunoSEQ multiplex PCR. The data contain 60,000 to 85,000 clones, 84% of them seen just once; the ten biggest clones take up roughly 7.1%. The chain uses TRBV5-1 and TRBJ2-1, with 13 positions matching TRBD2. The material was CD4+ or CD8+ T cells sorted from blood, obtained in a trial of the OX40 agonist ivuxolimab. The sequence derives from an adult with an advanced solid tumor such as melanoma, head and neck, liver or kidney cancer. DNA for the CDR3: TGCGCCAGCAGCTTGGAACTAGCGGGGGGGCCGCAGTTCTTC. Its translation: CASSLELAGGPQFF.